These 22 T cell receptor beta chains came from one sample sequenced in a study of blood T cell repertoires in COVID-19. Sequencing was performed with immunoSEQ multiplex PCR; in TCRdb, only in-frame clones are kept and a portion is missing. Found here are approximately 63,000 clones, 86% of them singletons; the top ten hold around 1.3%. The sequenced material came from peripheral blood. These receptors came from a woman of 80 years or more with acute or convalescent COVID-19.

The rearrangement joins TRBV5-5 to TRBJ1-2, with D hard to call. V lost 7 bases to trimming and J lost 4 bases, with 23 bases between them. This CDR3 is 16 amino acids long. Per germline, CDR1 SGHKS and CDR2 YYEKEE (reference sequence). Here the CDR3 reads CASPLASLLNSYGYTF. CDR3 nucleotide sequence: TGTGCCAGCCCGCTCGCTTCTCTTCTAAATAGCTATGGCTACACCTTC.

V gene TRBV19 combines with J gene TRBJ2-1, with 7 bases fitting TRBD1. Losses at the gene ends were 5 bases for V and 2 bases for J; bases not matched to a gene: 6. Germline lookup yields CDR1 LNHDA and CDR2 SQIVND (reference sequence). The CDR3 length is 15 residues. CDR3 loop: CASSPRQGPYNEQFF. The CDR3 nucleotides read TGTGCCAGTAGTCCGCGACAGGGCCCCTACAATGAGCAGTTCTTC.

The rearrangement uses TRBV6-1 and TRBJ2-5; D remains unclear. The V gene's germline CDR1 is MNHNS and CDR2 SASEGT. V dropped 2 bases and J dropped 2 bases, with 9 bases sitting between them. CDR3 size: 14 residues. CDR3 DNA sequence: TGTGCCAGCAGTGAAAGTGGAGCACAAGAGACCCAGTACTTC. It translates to CASSESGAQETQYF.

Written as DNA, the CDR3 is TGCGCCAGCAGCGCTGAACCCGGGACTACTTACGAGCAGTACTTC. This sequence encodes CASSAEPGTTYEQYF. The V gene is TRBV5-1, the J gene TRBJ2-7, with TRBD2 identical over 7 bases. The V and J ends lost 4 bases and 4 bases, in that order; junction bases with no gene match: 11. The CDR3 loop spans 15 amino acids. Per the germline V gene, CDR1 is SGHRS and CDR2 is YFSETQ.

The chain combines TRBV7-2 with TRBJ2-6; TRBD1 aligns across 12 bases. V was pared by 6 bases and J by 2 bases, with 8 bases of the junction left unmatched. CDR1 and CDR2 (germline): SGHTA, FQGNSA. The CDR3 spans 18 residues. The CDR3 protein is CASSLAGQGAAGANVLTF. In DNA, the CDR3 is TGTGCCAGCAGTCTAGCGGGACAGGGGGCGGCTGGGGCCAACGTCCTGACTTTC.

In DNA form, the CDR3 reads TGTGCCAGCAGTACAGGCTCCTATAATTCACCCCTCCACTTT. This sequence encodes CASSTGSYNSPLHF. The chain couples TRBV27 to TRBJ1-6, with D perhaps TRBD1 (5 bases). Germline CDR1 is MNHEY and CDR2 is SMNVEV (reference sequence). The CDR3 is 14 residues long. The germline V and J ends were trimmed by 5 bases and 0 bases, with 5 bases remaining between them.

The J gene is TRBJ2-7, the V gene TRBV18; D gene ambiguous. The CDR3 is made up of 12 amino acids. Germline CDR1 and CDR2: KGHSH and LQKENI. Trimming left V 5 bases short and J 5 bases short, with 10 bases between. For the CDR3, the DNA is TGTGCCAGCTCAGCATCTCCAGACGAGCAGTACTTC. Protein sequence: CASSASPDEQYF.

V gene TRBV30 combines with J gene TRBJ1-4, with TRBD1 identical over 7 bases. J lost 7 bases, V lost 1 base, and 6 bases had no gene match. The germline CDR1 and CDR2 sequences are GTSNPN and SVGIG (reference sequence). This CDR3 is built from 14 residues. The chain's CDR3 is CAWSGAWTGEKLFF. The DNA for the CDR3 is TGTGCCTGGAGTGGGGCTTGGACAGGTGAAAAACTGTTTTTT.

The rearrangement joins TRBV23-1 to TRBJ2-5, with D uncertain. TRBV23-1 is labeled an ORF, and its function is uncertain. There are 11 residues in the CDR3. V shed 6 bases and J shed 3 bases, with 5 bases lying between them. CDR3 nucleotide sequence: TGCGCCAGCAGCTCTAAAGAGACCCAGTACTTC. This translates into CASSSKETQYF.

This chain connects TRBV28 to TRBJ1-6; D uncertain. Germline V gives CDR1 MDHEN, CDR2 SYDVKM. V was cut by 6 bases and J by 4 bases, with 13 bases left in between. The CDR3 spans 15 residues. Here the CDR3 DNA reads TGTGCCAGCAGGCAAGAACAGTCTTATAATTCACCCCTCCACTTT. It translates to CASRQEQSYNSPLHF.

The V call is TRBV4-1, the J call TRBJ2-1, with D possibly TRBD2 on 6 matching bases. Looked up from germline, CDR1 is MGHRA and CDR2 is YSYEKL. The CDR3 loop spans 14 amino acids. Trimming cost V 4 bases and J 10 bases, with 17 bases left between them. The CDR3 nucleotides are TGCGCCAGCAGCCCGACCGGGGGATTATTAGAGCAGTTCTTC. It codes for CASSPTGGLLEQFF.

The CDR3 is CASSAKGQTYYGYTF. CDR3 coding DNA: TGTGCCAGCAGCGCCAAGGGACAGACCTACTATGGCTACACCTTC. The V gene is TRBV7-8, the J gene TRBJ1-2, with TRBD1 identical over 7 bases. The germline V gene has CDR1 SGHVS and CDR2 FQNEAQ. The trim removed 5 bases at V and 3 bases at J, leaving 9 bases unmatched. The CDR3 is made up of 15 amino acids.

This clone has more than one count but fewer than ten. The V call is TRBV7-9, the J call TRBJ1-5; D unclear. CDR3 length equals 14 residues. The germline CDR1 and CDR2 sequences are SEHNR and FQNEAQ (reference sequence). V was pared by 5 bases and J by 0 bases, with 8 bases between. The CDR3 here is CASSLPYSNQPQHF. In DNA form, the CDR3 reads TGTGCCAGCAGCCTACCTTATAGCAATCAGCCCCAGCATTTT.

The genes are TRBV19 and TRBJ2-3; tentatively, D is TRBD2 (6 bases). The CDR3 runs to 15 residues. V was shortened by 7 bases and J by 7 bases, with 21 bases between the two germline ends. The germline V gene has CDR1 LNHDA and CDR2 SQIVND (reference sequence). CDR3 protein: CASTPTRERGHTQYF. The CDR3 bases are TGTGCCAGTACCCCAACCCGGGAGCGCGGGCATACGCAGTATTTT.

The chain has TRBV7-6 and TRBJ1-3, with 7 nucleotides matching TRBD1. CDR3 size: 15 residues. Germline V gene sequence: CDR1 SGHVS, CDR2 FNYEAQ. The trim removed 2 bases at V and 0 bases at J, leaving 1 base unmatched. CDR3 sequence reads: CASSLYRGSGNTIYF. CDR3 sequence (DNA): TGTGCCAGCAGCTTATACAGGGGCTCTGGAAACACCATATATTTT.

The rearrangement links TRBV5-1 to TRBJ1-4; 10 bases match TRBD1. V lost 4 bases to trimming and J lost 6 bases; unmatched junction nucleotides: 3. The CDR3 consists of 14 residues. Germline-derived CDR1 and CDR2 are SGHRS and YFSETQ. Here the CDR3 reads CASSTGQGDEKLFF. The DNA for the CDR3 is TGCGCCAGCAGCACCGGACAGGGGGATGAAAAACTGTTTTTT.

This chain connects TRBV5-1 to TRBJ1-1; 7 bases match TRBD1. V was pared by 2 bases and J by 2 bases, with 3 bases of the junction left unmatched. CDR1 is SGHRS and CDR2 is YFSETQ in the germline V gene. The CDR3 covers 14 residues. This CDR3 reads CASSLRQGNTEAFF. The CDR3 region has the DNA TGCGCCAGCAGCTTAAGACAGGGAAACACTGAAGCTTTCTTT.

This chain uses TRBV2 with TRBJ1-2; TRBD1 might be the D (5 bases). The length of the CDR3 is 13 residues. Germline V gene data show CDR1 as SNHLY and CDR2 as FYNNEI. The V and J ends lost 7 bases and 8 bases respectively, with 17 bases between them. For the CDR3, the DNA is TGTGCCAGCAATGTCCAGGGTCACTGGGGCTACACCTTC. This encodes CASNVQGHWGYTF.

The chain joins TRBV19 to TRBJ2-7, with a tentative D call TRBD1 (7 bases). Germline V gene lookup returns CDR1 LNHDA and CDR2 SQIVND (reference sequence). This CDR3 is built from 14 residues. Trimming removed 4 bases from V and 3 bases from J, with 13 bases in between. The CDR3 DNA reads TGTGCCAGTAGTAGGCGGGACAGTAGCTACGAGCAGTACTTC. Translating it yields CASSRRDSSYEQYF. Filled out from reference TRBV19 and TRBJ2-7, the complete variable domain reads DGGITQSPKYLFRKEGQNVTLSCEQNLNHDAMYWYRQDPGQGLRLIYYSQIVNDFQKGDIAEGYSVSREKKESFPLTVTSAQKNPTAFYLCASSRRDSSYEQYFGPGTRLTVT.

The chain employs TRBV5-4 and TRBJ1-2, with 7 positions matching TRBD1. J was trimmed by 4 bases and V by 3 bases; bases with no gene match: 6. The CDR3 spans 14 residues. CDR1 and CDR2 (germline): SGHNT, YYREEE (reference sequence). This chain's CDR3 is CASSSDRLGYGYTF. As DNA, the CDR3 is TGTGCCAGCAGCTCGGACAGGTTGGGCTATGGCTACACCTTC.

This clone was seen more than once but under ten times. V and J are TRBV19 and TRBJ2-1, with unresolved D. Germline V gene sequence: CDR1 LNHDA, CDR2 SQIVND (reference sequence). V lost 1 base and J 6 bases, leaving 7 bases between the germline ends. The CDR3 sequence is 13 residues long. CDR3 region: CASSIADFNEQFF. The CDR3 coding sequence is TGTGCCAGTAGTATAGCTGACTTCAATGAGCAGTTCTTC. Together with reference TRBV19 and TRBJ2-1, the CDR3 gives the full variable domain: DGGITQSPKYLFRKEGQNVTLSCEQNLNHDAMYWYRQDPGQGLRLIYYSQIVNDFQKGDIAEGYSVSREKKESFPLTVTSAQKNPTAFYLCASSIADFNEQFFGPGTRLTVL.

The chain is built from TRBV6-5 and TRBJ2-2; TRBD2 is a possible D gene (6 bases). Germline V gene data show CDR1 as MNHEY and CDR2 as SVGAGI. V was cut by 8 bases and J by 3 bases, with 13 bases left in between. CDR3 length equals 14 residues. CDR3 amino acids: CASLWGGDTGELFF. CDR3 DNA sequence: TGTGCCAGCCTTTGGGGAGGCGACACCGGGGAGCTGTTTTTT.